The 10 T cell receptor beta chains below come from one sample, sequenced in a study of shared clonotypes between healthy human individuals. Clones were sequenced by immunoSEQ multiplex PCR, and TCRdb holds only the in-frame ones, with some missing. Of about 2.4 million clones listed, approximately 93% are singletons. Sequencing input: naive CD4+ T cells from PBMCs. Subset here: CD45RA+ positively selected. The source is a man aged 18 to 30 in good health. Some clones in this sample may be carry-over from other donors' samples.

The CDR3 sequence: CASSLLGVSDTQYF. DNA of the CDR3: TGTGCCAGCAGCTTATTGGGGGTCTCAGATACGCAGTATTTT. V is TRBV7-7 and J is TRBJ2-3, with D perhaps assigned TRBD1 or TRBD2 (5 bases each). Germline loops: CDR1 SSHAT, CDR2 FNYEAQ (reference sequence). The CDR3 is 14 residues long. Trimming took 2 bases from V and 4 from J, leaving 10 bases between them.

The V gene is TRBV30, the J gene TRBJ2-5, with D maybe TRBD2 (6 bases). The DNA end is a closer match to TRBJ2-7, so the J assignment may be wrong. CDR3 length equals 13 residues. CDR1 and CDR2 from the germline V gene are GTSNPN and SVGIG (reference sequence). The CDR3 DNA reads as TGTGCCTGGAGCGTTAGCGGCGTCTACGAGCAGTACTTC. It encodes CAWSVSGVYEQYF.

V usage is TRBV6-5 and J usage is TRBJ2-1; D is uncertain. The germline V gene has CDR1 MNHEY and CDR2 SVGAGI. The CDR3 has 12 residues. Trimming took off 5 bases at V and 4 bases at J, with 6 bases between the two ends. CDR3 nucleotide sequence: TGTGCCAGCAGTCCAAGTTACAATGAGCAGTTCTTC. Translation gives CASSPSYNEQFF.

The V call is TRBV5-4, the J call TRBJ2-7, with TRBD1 as a possible D gene (6 bases). Trimming cost V 3 bases and J 0 bases, with 13 bases left between them. The CDR3 has 15 residues. CDR1 is SGHNT, CDR2 YYREEE, per germline (reference sequence). CDR3 nucleotide sequence: TGTGCCAGCAGCTACTCCGGGACATCCTCCTACGAGCAGTACTTC. Translation: CASSYSGTSSYEQYF.

V gene TRBV4-2 combines with J gene TRBJ2-5, with D tentatively TRBD1 (5 bases). Germline V lookup: CDR1 LGHNA, CDR2 YNFKEQ. The CDR3 covers 18 residues. V lost 0 bases and J 0 bases, leaving 17 bases between the germline ends. The CDR3 DNA reads TGTGCCAGCAGCCAAGAAGCGCGCAGGGCCTCCTACCAAGAGACCCAGTACTTC. Its translation is CASSQEARRASYQETQYF.

The chain joins TRBV7-2 to TRBJ2-7; D might be TRBD1 (5 bases). The CDR3 has 16 residues. Trimming cost V 3 bases and J 6 bases, with 21 bases left between them. CDR1 and CDR2 from the germline V gene are SGHTA and FQGNSA. The CDR3 is CASSFLRGSSRAEQYF. The DNA for the CDR3 is TGTGCCAGCAGCTTCTTAAGGGGTAGTAGTCGGGCCGAGCAGTACTTC.

This chain joins TRBV7-6 and TRBJ2-2; D remains ambiguous. The V end was cut by 1 base, the J end by 0 bases, with 9 bases between. CDR3 length equals 16 residues. Germline CDR1 and CDR2: SGHVS and FNYEAQ. The CDR3 here is CASSLVAGTNTGELFF. The CDR3 DNA reads TGTGCCAGCAGCTTAGTGGCAGGAACGAACACCGGGGAGCTGTTTTTT.

This clone was seen a single time. This chain uses TRBV5-4 with TRBJ2-7, with 9 bases lining up with TRBD2. Germline V gives CDR1 SGHNT, CDR2 YYREEE (reference sequence). The J segment lost 0 bases and the V segment lost 3 bases, leaving 10 bases of the junction unmatched. This CDR3 is built from 17 residues. The CDR3 DNA is TGTGCCAGCAGCTCGATAGTCGCTAGCGGGGTCTCCTACGAGCAGTACTTC. It is translated as CASSSIVASGVSYEQYF. The entire variable domain, with the rest obtained from reference TRBV5-4 and TRBJ2-7, is as follows: ETGVTQSPTHLIKTRGQQVTLRCSSQSGHNTVSWYQQALGQGPQFIFQYYREEENGRGNFPPRFSGLQFPNYSSELNVNALELDDSALYLCASSSIVASGVSYEQYFGPGTRLTVT.

The rearrangement uses TRBV5-1 and TRBJ1-2; TRBD1 might be the D (6 bases). The CDR3 has 15 amino acids. CDR1 is SGHRS, CDR2 YFSETQ, per germline. V dropped 7 bases and J dropped 0 bases, with 16 bases sitting between them. The CDR3 bases are TGCGCCAGCGAACCAGGGGACACTTCTAACTATGGCTACACCTTC. Encoded protein: CASEPGDTSNYGYTF.

The chain uses TRBV9 and TRBJ2-7; 11 bases line up with TRBD2. Germline CDR1 SGDLS, CDR2 YYNGEE. The CDR3 is made up of 16 amino acids. The V and J ends lost 2 bases and 0 bases, in that order; junction bases with no gene match: 4. In DNA, the CDR3 is TGTGCCAGCAGCGTTTCGGGACTAGCGGACTCCTACGAGCAGTACTTC. It is translated as CASSVSGLADSYEQYF.